This passage covers 30 T cell receptor beta chains from one sample sequenced in a study of CD8+ T cells in alopecia areata. Treatment defined: oral pan-JAK inhibitor, 5-10 mg twice daily. RNA was isolated and reverse transcribed to cDNA, the sequencing template. The table came from immunoSEQ multiplex PCR; TCRdb's copy has only in-frame clones and leaves some out. Of 270,000 or so clones in the sample, nearly 60% were seen once. This specimen consisted of CD4+ T cells sorted from blood, obtained at week 24, from a patient treated with tofacitinib. The receptors stem from a human donor with alopecia areata.

J is TRBJ2-7 and V is TRBV6-1; D remains ambiguous. Deletions cut 0 bases from V and 7 bases from J, with 13 bases between. The CDR3 covers 14 residues. The germline V gene encodes CDR1 MNHNS and CDR2 SASEGT. CDR3: CASSEALREEEQYF. CDR3 bases: TGTGCCAGCAGTGAAGCGTTAAGGGAAGAAGAGCAGTACTTC.

This chain's CDR3 is CAWSEVPGGEQFF. CDR3 DNA sequence: TGTGCCTGGAGTGAAGTCCCAGGGGGGGAGCAGTTCTTC. The chain has TRBV30 and TRBJ2-1; a weak D match, TRBD1 (7 bases). Germline V lookup: CDR1 GTSNPN, CDR2 SVGIG (reference sequence). This CDR3 comprises 13 residues. V lost 1 base and J 10 bases, leaving 14 bases between the germline ends. The whole variable domain, filled in from reference TRBV30 and TRBJ2-1, reads SQTIHQWPATLVQPVGSPLSLECTVEGTSNPNLYWYRQAAGRGLQLLFYSVGIGQISSEVPQNLSASRPQDRQFILSSKKLLLSDSGFYLCAWSEVPGGEQFFGPGTRLTVL.

The chain has TRBV30 and TRBJ1-1; D gene ambiguous. The CDR3 spans 12 residues. Trimming removed 4 bases from V and 1 base from J, with 7 bases in between. CDR1 and CDR2 (germline): GTSNPN, SVGIG (reference sequence). CDR3 region: CAWKVGNTEAFF. Here the CDR3 DNA reads TGTGCCTGGAAGGTGGGGAACACTGAAGCTTTCTTT.

The V gene is TRBV9, the J gene TRBJ2-3, with D unclear. V dropped 1 base and J dropped 6 bases, with 12 bases sitting between them. CDR3 length: 14 residues. CDR1 and CDR2 (germline): SGDLS, YYNGEE. The CDR3 DNA reads TGTGCCAGCAGCGTATCACCCCTGGGGGATACGCAGTATTTT. Its translation: CASSVSPLGDTQYF.

The CDR3 bases are TGTGCCAGCAGCCACCTAGCGGGAAACGTCCACAATGAGCAGTTCTTC. Translated, it gives CASSHLAGNVHNEQFF. The chain is built from TRBV7-2 and TRBJ2-1; 9 nucleotides align to TRBD2. The length of the CDR3 is 16 residues. The V gene end was trimmed by 5 bases and the J gene end by 5 bases; junction bases not matched to a gene: 10. Germline V gives CDR1 SGHTA, CDR2 FQGNSA.

This rearrangement joins TRBV30 to TRBJ2-3, with D possibly being TRBD2 (5 bases). This CDR3 is 17 amino acids long. V gave up 3 bases and J gave up 0 bases, with 19 bases separating them. Germline V lookup: CDR1 GTSNPN, CDR2 SVGIG (reference sequence). Here the CDR3 reads CAWRHRGPFLSTDTQYF. The CDR3 DNA reads TGTGCCTGGAGACATCGGGGTCCTTTTCTAAGCACAGATACGCAGTATTTT.

The J gene is TRBJ1-2, the V gene TRBV7-9, with no clear D. V was pared by 3 bases and J by 4 bases, with 18 bases between. The germline CDR1 and CDR2 sequences are SEHNR and FQNEAQ (reference sequence). The CDR3 length is 16 residues. The CDR3 coding sequence is TGTGCCAGCAGCTTGAAGTCGGGCCCTCCAACCTATGGCTACACCTTC. Translating it yields CASSLKSGPPTYGYTF.

The gene calls are TRBV15 and TRBJ1-1; maybe TRBD1 (5 bases). This CDR3 contains 14 residues. V shed 1 base and J shed 8 bases, with 14 bases lying between them. CDR1 and CDR2 (germline): LNHNV, YYDKDF (reference sequence). CDR3 in DNA: TGTGCCACCAGCAGAGTACCGGGACCCCGCGAAGCTTTCTTT. Translation: CATSRVPGPREAFF.

This chain joins TRBV30 and TRBJ2-3; D unclear. The V gene's germline CDR1 is GTSNPN and CDR2 SVGIG (reference sequence). The CDR3 runs to 13 residues. The V end was cut by 5 bases, the J end by 0 bases, with 9 bases between. CDR3 region: CAWSSASTDTQYF. CDR3 DNA: TGTGCCTGGTCCTCAGCTAGCACAGATACGCAGTATTTT.

A note on this clone: This specimen includes other DNA sequences encoding the same CDR3. This chain connects TRBV30 to TRBJ2-5; D ambiguous. The CDR3 has 12 residues. Germline CDR1 reads GTSNPN; CDR2 reads SVGIG (reference sequence). V shed 0 bases and J shed 5 bases, with 7 bases lying between them. CDR3 loop: CAWSVQGETQYF. The DNA of the CDR3 is TGTGCCTGGAGTGTACAAGGGGAGACCCAGTACTTC.

CDR3 protein: CASSSATGDYEQYF. The CDR3 nucleotides read TGCGCCAGCAGCTCCGCGACAGGGGACTACGAGCAGTACTTC. This chain joins TRBV5-1 and TRBJ2-7; 8 bases line up with TRBD1. The J segment lost 3 bases and the V segment lost 3 bases, leaving 5 bases of the junction unmatched. Germline assignment: CDR1 SGHRS and CDR2 YFSETQ. The CDR3 is 14 amino acids.

This sequence joins TRBV5-1 and TRBJ2-1, with D unresolved. This CDR3 comprises 13 residues. The V gene lost 0 bases and the J gene lost 4 bases, with 5 bases spanning the gap. Germline V gene sequence: CDR1 SGHRS, CDR2 YFSETQ. For the CDR3, the DNA is TGCGCCAGCAGCTTGGTTGGGTACAATGAGCAGTTCTTC. Translation: CASSLVGYNEQFF.

V usage is TRBV7-2 and J usage is TRBJ2-5, with D possibly being TRBD2 (5 bases). Trimming took 5 bases from V and 13 from J, leaving 20 bases between them. Looked up from germline, CDR1 is SGHTA and CDR2 is FQGNSA. The CDR3 loop spans 13 amino acids. The CDR3 bases are TGTGCCAGCAGCGGGTCGGGAACCCCGGATCGGTACTTC. Translated, it gives CASSGSGTPDRYF.

The chain joins TRBV30 to TRBJ2-1, with TRBD2 matching 14 bases. Germline V CDR1 and CDR2: GTSNPN, SVGIG (reference sequence). V dropped 6 bases and J dropped 0; count of bases not matched to a gene: 16. CDR3 length: 20 residues. DNA for the CDR3: TGTGCCTGCCTCCTCCTGGGTGGGACTAGCGGGGGAAGCTCCTACAATGAGCAGTTCTTC. This encodes CACLLLGGTSGGSSYNEQFF.

In this sample, this clone turned up a few times. The V and J genes are TRBV15 and TRBJ1-6; unclear D gene. V lost 5 bases to trimming and J lost 7 bases, with 12 bases between them. The V gene's germline CDR1 is LNHNV and CDR2 YYDKDF (reference sequence). The CDR3 has 14 residues. DNA for the CDR3: TGTGCCACCAGCGGGCCGACGGGGAATTCACCCCTCCACTTT. It yields the protein CATSGPTGNSPLHF.

The table lists this clone with a few counts. The chain is built from TRBV6-1 and TRBJ2-7; D tentatively reads TRBD1 or TRBD2 (5 bases each). The germline gives CDR1 MNHNS, CDR2 SASEGT. V dropped 6 bases and J dropped 5 bases, with 20 bases sitting between them. The CDR3 is 15 amino acids. The CDR3 reads CASRGPPDMGHEQYF. In DNA form, the CDR3 reads TGTGCCAGCAGGGGGCCTCCGGACATGGGACACGAGCAGTACTTC.

V gene TRBV2 combines with J gene TRBJ1-1; no reliable D call. There are 13 residues in the CDR3. Per germline, CDR1 SNHLY and CDR2 FYNNEI. The V end was cut by 2 bases, the J end by 2 bases, with 6 bases between. The CDR3 DNA is TGTGCCAGCAGTGAATTGGCCAACACTGAAGCTTTCTTT. Translating it yields CASSELANTEAFF.

The rearrangement links TRBV2 to TRBJ1-1; TRBD1 matches 9 bases. V was clipped by 6 bases and J by 2 bases; unmatched bases: 4. Looked up from germline, CDR1 is SNHLY and CDR2 is FYNNEI. There are 14 residues in the CDR3. The CDR3 region has the DNA TGTGCCAGCAGCCAGGACAGGGGCAACACTGAAGCTTTCTTT. Its protein product is CASSQDRGNTEAFF.

With regard to this clone: One end of the junction is discordant with germline, which a read error may explain. This sequence joins TRBV28 and TRBJ2-1; D is perhaps TRBD2 (5 bases). The CDR3 covers 15 residues. CDR1 and CDR2 (germline): MDHEN, SYDVKM. The CDR3 region has the DNA TGTGCCAGCAGTCCCAGCGGTCGGGCATACAGTGAGCAGTTCTTC. As protein: CASSPSGRAYSEQFF.

About this clone: The sample has other DNA sequences that encode this CDR3 too. The rearrangement uses TRBV25-1 and TRBJ2-5; D call uncertain. Germline V gives CDR1 MGHDK, CDR2 SYGVNS. CDR3 size: 13 residues. The ends were cut back, 2 bases at V and 4 bases at J, with 8 bases in the middle. The CDR3 coding sequence is TGTGCCAGCAGTGAAGGTGGTGTAGAGACCCAGTACTTC. It translates to CASSEGGVETQYF.

This clone appeared a few times. V gene TRBV29-1 combines with J gene TRBJ1-1; no reliable D call. Per the germline V gene, CDR1 is SQVTM and CDR2 is ANQGSEA. This CDR3 is 11 amino acids long. The CDR3 bases are TGCACCAGCGTCGACGGGACTGAAGCTTTCTTT. Its translation is CTSVDGTEAFF.

The gene calls are TRBV5-6 and TRBJ1-1, with D unresolved. Deletions cut 0 bases from V and 6 bases from J, with 12 bases between. CDR3 size: 14 residues. Germline loops: CDR1 SGHDT, CDR2 YYEEEE. This chain's CDR3 is CASSLVRVFAEAFF. The DNA of the CDR3 is TGTGCCAGCAGCTTGGTTCGGGTCTTCGCTGAAGCTTTCTTT. Full variable domain (rest looked up from reference TRBV5-6 and TRBJ1-1): DAGVTQSPTHLIKTRGQQVTLRCSPKSGHDTVSWYQQALGQGPQFIFQYYEEEERQRGNFPDRFSGHQFPNYSSELNVNALLLGDSALYLCASSLVRVFAEAFFGQGTRLTVV.

This clone was observed a few times. This CDR3 is CSVEAGLERANVLTF. As DNA, the CDR3 is TGCAGCGTTGAGGCAGGACTGGAGAGGGCCAACGTCCTGACTTTC. The chain is built from TRBV29-1 and TRBJ2-6; D may be TRBD2 (5 bases). This CDR3 is 15 amino acids long. Trimming stripped 3 bases from V and 5 bases from J, with 14 bases between. Looked up from germline, CDR1 is SQVTM and CDR2 is ANQGSEA.

CDR3 DNA: TGTGCCTGGAGTGTTGATTTCGGGTCCACCTTC. This translates into CAWSVDFGSTF. The chain carries TRBV30 and TRBJ1-2; D call uncertain. The CDR3 is 11 residues long. Deletions cut 0 bases from V and 13 bases from J, with 12 bases between. CDR1 is GTSNPN, CDR2 SVGIG, per germline (reference sequence).

The V gene is TRBV25-1, the J gene TRBJ2-7; 7 nucleotides match TRBD1. V dropped 6 bases and J dropped 0; count of bases not matched to a gene: 14. CDR1 is MGHDK, CDR2 SYGVNS, per germline. The CDR3 length is 17 residues. The CDR3 reads CASRGLGGASSSYEQYF. DNA of the CDR3: TGTGCCAGCAGGGGGTTAGGGGGCGCTTCGAGCTCCTACGAGCAGTACTTC.

This chain uses TRBV7-2 with TRBJ2-5; TRBD2 aligns across 8 bases. J lost 5 bases, V lost 4 bases, and 9 bases had no gene match. The CDR3 is 15 amino acids. Per germline, CDR1 SGHTA and CDR2 FQGNSA. CDR3 amino acids: CASSSRRGGGETQYF. Written as DNA, the CDR3 is TGTGCCAGCAGCTCCCGACGGGGGGGCGGCGAGACCCAGTACTTC.

The chain employs TRBV7-2 and TRBJ2-1; D assignment may be TRBD1 or TRBD2 (7 bases each). Germline CDR1 reads SGHTA; CDR2 reads FQGNSA. V was clipped by 5 bases and J by 3 bases, with 17 bases between them. There are 16 residues in the CDR3. The CDR3 is CASSTQGGQDYNEQFF. CDR3 DNA: TGTGCCAGCAGCACCCAGGGGGGGCAAGACTACAATGAGCAGTTCTTC.

A few counts support this clone. The CDR3 sequence is CRRGSYNEQFF. Written as DNA, the CDR3 is TGCAGAAGGGGCTCCTACAATGAGCAGTTCTTC. V is TRBV20-1 and J is TRBJ2-1; D possibly corresponds to TRBD1 (5 bases). From germline, CDR1 is DFQATT and CDR2 SNEGSKA (reference sequence). The CDR3 spans 11 residues.

This sequence joins TRBV30 and TRBJ1-1; maybe TRBD1 (6 bases). Germline-derived CDR1 and CDR2 are GTSNPN and SVGIG (reference sequence). V was clipped by 6 bases and J by 6 bases, with 14 bases between them. CDR3 length equals 12 residues. This CDR3 reads CACIRGLPEAFF. CDR3 DNA sequence: TGTGCCTGTATCAGGGGATTGCCTGAAGCTTTCTTT.

V usage is TRBV5-4 and J usage is TRBJ2-5; 10 nucleotides agree with TRBD2. The germline V gene has CDR1 SGHNT and CDR2 YYREEE (reference sequence). The junction had 5 bases not matched to a gene; V was cut back by 4 bases and J by 2 bases. The CDR3 has 15 amino acids. The CDR3 bases are TGTGCCAGCAGCCAAGCGGGGGGGACACAAGAGACCCAGTACTTC. It translates to CASSQAGGTQETQYF.